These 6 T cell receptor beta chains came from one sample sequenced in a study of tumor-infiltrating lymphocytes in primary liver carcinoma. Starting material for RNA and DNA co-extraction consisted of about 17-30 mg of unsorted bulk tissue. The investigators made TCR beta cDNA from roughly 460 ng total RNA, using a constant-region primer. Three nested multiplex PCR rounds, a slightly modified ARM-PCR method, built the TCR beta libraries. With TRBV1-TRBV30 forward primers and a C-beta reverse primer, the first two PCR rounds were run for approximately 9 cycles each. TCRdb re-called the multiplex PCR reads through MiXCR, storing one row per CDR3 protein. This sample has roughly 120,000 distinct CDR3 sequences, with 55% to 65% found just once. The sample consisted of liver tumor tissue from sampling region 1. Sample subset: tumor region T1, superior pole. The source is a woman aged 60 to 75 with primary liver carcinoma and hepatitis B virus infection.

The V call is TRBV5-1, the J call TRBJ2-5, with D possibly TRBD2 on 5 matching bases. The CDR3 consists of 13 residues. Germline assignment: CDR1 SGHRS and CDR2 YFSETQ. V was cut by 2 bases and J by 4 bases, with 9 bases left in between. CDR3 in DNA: TGCGCCAGCAGCTTTTTCGGAGGAGAGACCCAGTACTTC. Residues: CASSFFGGETQYF.

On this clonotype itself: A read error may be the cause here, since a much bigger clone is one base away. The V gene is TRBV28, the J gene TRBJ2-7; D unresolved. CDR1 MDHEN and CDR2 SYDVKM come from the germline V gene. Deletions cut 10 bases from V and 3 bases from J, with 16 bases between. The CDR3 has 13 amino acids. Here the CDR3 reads CATACSPHYEQYF. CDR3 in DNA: TGTGCCACCGCGTGTTCCCCCCACTACGAGCAGTACTTC.

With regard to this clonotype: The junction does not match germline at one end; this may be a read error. CDR3: CTSSQGASSTGEMFF. CDR3 in DNA: TGTACCAGCAGCCAGGGGGCTAGCAGCACCGGGGAGATGTTTTTT. The chain has TRBV11-3 and TRBJ2-2; 8 bases agree with TRBD1. CDR3 length: 15 residues. CDR1 SGHNT and CDR2 YENEEA come from the germline V gene. The full variable domain, in which reference TRBV11-3 and TRBJ2-2 provide the parts outside the CDR3, is EAGVVQSPRYKIIEKKQPVAFWCNPISGHNTLYWYLQNLGQGPELLIRYENEEAVDDSQLPKDRFSAERLKGVDSTLKIQPAELGDSAVYLCTSSQGASSTGEMFFGEGSRLTVL.

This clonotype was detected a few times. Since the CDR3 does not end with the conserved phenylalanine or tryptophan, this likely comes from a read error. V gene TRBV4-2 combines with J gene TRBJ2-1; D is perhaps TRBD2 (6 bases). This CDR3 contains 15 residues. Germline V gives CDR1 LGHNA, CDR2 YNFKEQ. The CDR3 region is CASIQDSGTYNEQFL. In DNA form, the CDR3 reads TGTGCCAGCATCCAAGATAGCGGAACCTACAATGAGCAGTTCTTA.

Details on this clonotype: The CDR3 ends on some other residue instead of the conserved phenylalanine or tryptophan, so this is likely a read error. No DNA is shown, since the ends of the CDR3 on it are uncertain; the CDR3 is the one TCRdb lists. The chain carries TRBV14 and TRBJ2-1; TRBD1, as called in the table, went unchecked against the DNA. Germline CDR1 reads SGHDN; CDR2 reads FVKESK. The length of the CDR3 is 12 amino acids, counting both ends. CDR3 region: CASSLQGFEQSL.

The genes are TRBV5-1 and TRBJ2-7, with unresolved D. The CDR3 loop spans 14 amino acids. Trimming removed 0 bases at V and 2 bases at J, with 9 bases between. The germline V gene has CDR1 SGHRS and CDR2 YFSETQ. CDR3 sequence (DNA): TGCGCCAGCAGCTTGGATCTACCTCCCTACGAGCAGTACTTC. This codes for CASSLDLPPYEQYF.